This is a list of T cell receptor beta chains from one sample in a study of T cell changes during pregnancy in multiple sclerosis. The assay was immunoSEQ multiplex PCR, and TCRdb's table has in-frame clones only and misses some. The table includes 85,000 to 100,000 clones, 85% to 95% detected once. The input for sequencing was peripheral blood, taken after pregnancy. The receptors shown here come from a female donor with multiple sclerosis, enrolled in a pregnancy study. Each CDR3 is given with its conserved first and last residue. The order of the fields is D gene, V gene, clone size, J gene, CDR3 protein, CDR3 DNA. D genes are given only for firm matches. Clone sizes are given selectively: once, few, many, or a class where the clone is expanded.

d_gene: TRBD2
v_gene: TRBV13
abundance: .
j_gene: TRBJ2-7
CDR3aa: CASSPDGGGKHEQYF
CDR3nt: TGTGCCAGCAGCCCCGACGGGGGGGGGAAGCACGAGCAGTACTTC

d_gene: .
v_gene: TRBV25-1
abundance: .
j_gene: TRBJ1-3
CDR3aa: CASSEGEVGGGNTIYF
CDR3nt: TGTGCCAGCAGTGAGGGTGAGGTAGGGGGAGGAAACACCATATATTTT

d_gene: TRBD1
v_gene: TRBV7-2
abundance: .
j_gene: TRBJ1-6
CDR3aa: CASSSPGGNSPLHF
CDR3nt: TGTGCCAGCAGCTCTCCAGGGGGAAATTCACCCCTCCACTTT

d_gene: TRBD1
v_gene: TRBV7-7
abundance: .
j_gene: TRBJ1-1
CDR3aa: CASSWWGTGGTEAFF
CDR3nt: TGTGCCAGCAGCTGGTGGGGGACAGGGGGCACTGAAGCTTTCTTT

d_gene: TRBD2
v_gene: TRBV29-1
abundance: .
j_gene: TRBJ2-1
CDR3aa: CSSWTVAGANEQFF
CDR3nt: TGCAGCTCCTGGACGGTAGCGGGAGCTAATGAGCAGTTCTTC

d_gene: TRBD1
v_gene: TRBV5-1
abundance: .
j_gene: TRBJ2-5
CDR3aa: CASSLIQGYQETQYF
CDR3nt: TGCGCCAGCAGCTTGATACAGGGGTACCAAGAGACCCAGTACTTC

d_gene: .
v_gene: TRBV19
abundance: .
j_gene: TRBJ1-5
CDR3aa: CASRLRGEGDQPQHF
CDR3nt: TGTGCCAGTAGGCTCAGGGGTGAAGGCGATCAGCCCCAGCATTTT

d_gene: TRBD2
v_gene: TRBV11-2
abundance: .
j_gene: TRBJ2-5
CDR3aa: CASTSLEAREVETQYF
CDR3nt: TGTGCCAGCACCTCGCTTGAGGCCCGGGAGGTAGAGACCCAGTACTTC

d_gene: .
v_gene: TRBV10-3
abundance: .
j_gene: TRBJ1-2
CDR3aa: CAISPGRDGYTF
CDR3nt: TGTGCCATCAGCCCGGGGAGGGATGGCTACACCTTC

d_gene: TRBD1
v_gene: TRBV27
abundance: .
j_gene: TRBJ2-7
CDR3aa: CASWDRGSYEQYF
CDR3nt: TGTGCCAGCTGGGACAGGGGCTCCTACGAGCAGTACTTC

d_gene: .
v_gene: TRBV14
abundance: .
j_gene: TRBJ1-4
CDR3aa: CASSQAGVGKLFF
CDR3nt: TGTGCCAGCAGCCAAGCAGGGGTGGGAAAACTGTTTTTT

d_gene: .
v_gene: TRBV7-2
abundance: .
j_gene: TRBJ1-6
CDR3aa: CASSLGGGQRAPLHF
CDR3nt: TGTGCCAGCAGCTTAGGAGGAGGCCAGAGAGCACCCCTCCACTTT

d_gene: TRBD1
v_gene: TRBV5-1
abundance: .
j_gene: TRBJ2-1
CDR3aa: CASSILGTENEQFF
CDR3nt: TGCGCCAGCAGCATCCTAGGGACAGAGAATGAGCAGTTCTTC

d_gene: .
v_gene: TRBV4-2
abundance: .
j_gene: TRBJ1-1
CDR3aa: CASSALGGNTEAFF
CDR3nt: TGTGCCAGCAGCGCCCTGGGGGGTAACACTGAAGCTTTCTTT

d_gene: .
v_gene: TRBV18
abundance: .
j_gene: TRBJ1-1
CDR3aa: CASSPGPQVEAFF
CDR3nt: TGTGCCAGCTCACCAGGCCCACAAGTTGAAGCTTTCTTT

d_gene: .
v_gene: TRBV19
abundance: .
j_gene: TRBJ2-7
CDR3aa: CASSTQGQSYEQYF
CDR3nt: TGTGCCAGTAGTACTCAAGGACAGTCCTACGAGCAGTACTTC

d_gene: .
v_gene: TRBV5-1
abundance: .
j_gene: TRBJ2-5
CDR3aa: CASSGRTAQETQYF
CDR3nt: TGCGCCAGCAGCGGGCGAACGGCGCAAGAGACCCAGTACTTC

d_gene: .
v_gene: TRBV6-4
abundance: .
j_gene: TRBJ2-1
CDR3aa: CASRREPLYNEQFF
CDR3nt: TGTGCCAGCAGAAGGGAGCCCCTCTACAATGAGCAGTTCTTC

d_gene: .
v_gene: TRBV5-1
abundance: .
j_gene: TRBJ2-2
CDR3aa: CASVPGASGELFF
CDR3nt: TGCGCCAGCGTCCCAGGGGCATCCGGGGAGCTGTTTTTT

d_gene: .
v_gene: TRBV10-3
abundance: .
j_gene: TRBJ2-1
CDR3aa: CAISGGSFNEQFF
CDR3nt: TGTGCCATCAGTGGAGGATCGTTCAATGAGCAGTTCTTC

d_gene: .
v_gene: TRBV7-9
abundance: once
j_gene: TRBJ1-4
CDR3aa: CASSLYLATGEKLFF
CDR3nt: TGTGCCAGCAGCTTATACCTAGCAACCGGGGAAAAACTGTTTTTT

d_gene: TRBD1
v_gene: TRBV4-3
abundance: .
j_gene: TRBJ1-2
CDR3aa: CASSRDRGPGGYGYTF
CDR3nt: TGCGCCAGCAGCCGGGACAGGGGGCCCGGTGGCTATGGCTACACCTTC

d_gene: TRBD1
v_gene: TRBV6-5
abundance: once
j_gene: TRBJ2-7
CDR3aa: CASSYSNRGLHEQYF
CDR3nt: TGTGCCAGCAGTTACTCGAACAGGGGGCTCCACGAGCAGTACTTC

d_gene: .
v_gene: TRBV5-1
abundance: few
j_gene: TRBJ1-3
CDR3aa: CASSSVSSGNTIYF
CDR3nt: TGCGCCAGCAGTTCGGTTTCCTCCGGAAACACCATATATTTT

d_gene: TRBD1
v_gene: TRBV30
abundance: .
j_gene: TRBJ1-1
CDR3aa: CAWSTLGASGGEAFF
CDR3nt: TGTGCCTGGAGTACCCTGGGGGCATCAGGGGGTGAAGCTTTCTTT

d_gene: TRBD2
v_gene: TRBV27
abundance: .
j_gene: TRBJ2-1
CDR3aa: CASRWAGANEQFF
CDR3nt: TGTGCCAGCAGGTGGGCGGGAGCCAACGAGCAGTTCTTC

d_gene: TRBD1
v_gene: TRBV4-3
abundance: .
j_gene: TRBJ2-7
CDR3aa: CASSDDRGYEQYF
CDR3nt: TGCGCCAGCAGTGACGACAGGGGTTACGAGCAGTACTTC

d_gene: .
v_gene: TRBV6-1
abundance: .
j_gene: TRBJ1-5
CDR3aa: CASTPGQYSNQPQHF
CDR3nt: TGTGCCAGCACTCCAGGACAGTATAGCAATCAGCCCCAGCATTTT

d_gene: .
v_gene: TRBV9
abundance: .
j_gene: TRBJ1-6
CDR3aa: CASSGTDGDSPLHF
CDR3nt: TGTGCCAGCAGCGGGACAGATGGTGATTCACCCCTCCACTTT

d_gene: .
v_gene: TRBV30
abundance: once
j_gene: TRBJ2-3
CDR3aa: CAWRAEERGTDTQYF
CDR3nt: TGTGCCTGGAGAGCAGAGGAGCGAGGGACAGATACGCAGTATTTT

d_gene: TRBD2
v_gene: TRBV5-6
abundance: .
j_gene: TRBJ2-5
CDR3aa: CVSSLTSGRTQYF
CDR3nt: TGTGTCAGCAGCTTAACTAGCGGACGGACCCAGTACTTC

d_gene: TRBD1
v_gene: TRBV13
abundance: .
j_gene: TRBJ1-1
CDR3aa: CASRESTGGRMNTEAFF
CDR3nt: TGTGCCAGCAGGGAATCTACAGGGGGAAGGATGAACACTGAAGCTTTCTTT

d_gene: TRBD2
v_gene: TRBV7-3
abundance: .
j_gene: TRBJ2-5
CDR3aa: CASSLTGAGQETQYF
CDR3nt: TGTGCCAGCAGCTTAACAGGAGCGGGGCAAGAGACCCAGTACTTC

d_gene: .
v_gene: TRBV6-5
abundance: .
j_gene: TRBJ1-1
CDR3aa: CASSYADKTEAFF
CDR3nt: TGTGCCAGCAGTTACGCGGACAAGACTGAAGCTTTCTTT

d_gene: .
v_gene: TRBV25-1
abundance: .
j_gene: TRBJ1-2
CDR3aa: CASSEQVGADNGYTF
CDR3nt: TGTGCCAGCAGTGAACAGGTTGGGGCCGACAATGGCTACACCTTC

d_gene: .
v_gene: TRBV5-8
abundance: .
j_gene: TRBJ1-5
CDR3aa: CASSLGDTSIDSNQPQHF
CDR3nt: TGTGCCAGCAGCTTGGGTGACACCAGCATCGATAGCAATCAGCCCCAGCATTTT

d_gene: .
v_gene: TRBV4-3
abundance: .
j_gene: TRBJ1-6
CDR3aa: CASSQDNKGVNSPLHF
CDR3nt: TGCGCCAGCAGCCAAGATAATAAGGGAGTGAATTCACCCCTCCACTTT

d_gene: TRBD2
v_gene: TRBV7-2
abundance: few
j_gene: TRBJ2-7
CDR3aa: CASSSGGSSYEQYF
CDR3nt: TGTGCCAGCAGCTCGGGGGGGTCCTCCTACGAGCAGTACTTC

d_gene: TRBD1
v_gene: TRBV14
abundance: .
j_gene: TRBJ2-1
CDR3aa: CASSRWTGGYEQFF
CDR3nt: TGTGCCAGCAGCCGGTGGACAGGGGGCTATGAGCAGTTCTTC

d_gene: TRBD2
v_gene: TRBV6-1
abundance: .
j_gene: TRBJ2-1
CDR3aa: CASNTDSGSRNEQFF
CDR3nt: TGTGCCAGCAATACGGATAGCGGGAGTAGGAATGAGCAGTTCTTC

d_gene: .
v_gene: TRBV6-1
abundance: once
j_gene: TRBJ2-7
CDR3aa: CASLPGHIIDEQYF
CDR3nt: TGTGCCAGCTTACCGGGACATATCATCGACGAGCAGTACTTC